The clone carrying this TCR beta chain was detected many times. What it binds is not known. In TCRdb, the RACE reads were re-called with MiXCR into one record per CDR3 protein. The repertoire includes 65,000 to 90,000 distinct CDR3 sequences, around 15% of them detected once, and around 4.2% sits in the top ten. Looked up from germline, CDR1 is MDHEN and CDR2 is SYDVKM. The CDR3 sequence is 16 residues long. V trimming: 3 bases; J trimming: 1 base; junction bases outside the gene matches: 5. This entry comes from a study of human T cells and chemical hapten exposure. Overall study findings and caveats: TCRs exceeding a frequency of 1 in 1000 stayed unchanged under DPC sensitization.

The time point here: pre-sensitization, week 0. Treatment reported: therapeutic diphenylcyclopropenone sensitization with weekly scalp DPC. This sequence originates from a woman in her forties or fifties with alopecia areata. Some clones in this sample may be carry-over from other donors' samples. The chain carries TRBV28 and TRBJ1-1, with 10 nucleotides matching TRBD1. The source material was whole blood, sampled in connection with sensitization to the hapten diphenylcyclopropenone (DPC). The CDR3 here is CASSLRRQGANTEAFF. DNA for the CDR3: TGTGCCAGCAGTTTGCGTCGACAGGGGGCGAACACTGAAGCTTTCTTT.